Listed here are 22 T cell receptor beta chains from one sample, sequenced in a study of T cell repertoires in cytomegalovirus infection. Each CDR3 protein is one row after TCRdb ran MiXCR on the reads. This sample has 310,000 or so distinct CDR3 sequences, with 15% to 20% found just once. Sequences were obtained from PBMCs. Source of these receptors: a human donor in good health (CMV status not recorded). Some clones in this sample may be carry-over from other donors' samples.

This clonotype came up many times. The chain couples TRBV7-8 to TRBJ2-7; 7 positions agree with TRBD2. Germline V gene lookup returns CDR1 SGHVS and CDR2 FQNEAQ. With V trimmed by 3 bases and J by 3 bases, 8 bases remained unmatched. The CDR3 sequence is 15 residues long. CDR3 region: CASSFGGTTLYEQYF. The CDR3 nucleotides are TGTGCCAGCAGCTTTGGTGGGACTACCCTCTACGAGCAGTACTTC.

V usage is TRBV7-3 and J usage is TRBJ2-1, with D uncertain. The V end lost 5 bases, the J end lost 1 base, and 21 bases lay between the germline ends. Germline loops: CDR1 SGHTA, CDR2 FQGTGA. This CDR3 has 18 residues. The CDR3 reads CASSLGTVSVFSYNEQFF. Here the CDR3 DNA reads TGTGCCAGCAGCCTGGGTACGGTCTCGGTTTTTTCCTACAATGAGCAGTTCTTC. Drawing the rest from reference TRBV7-3 and TRBJ2-1, the complete variable domain is GAGVSQTPSNKVTEKGKYVELRCDPISGHTALYWYRQSLGQGPEFLIYFQGTGAADDSGLPNDRFFAVRPEGSVSTLKIQRTERGDSAVYLCASSLGTVSVFSYNEQFFGPGTRLTVL.

This clonotype was observed at least ten times. The J gene is TRBJ1-4, the V gene TRBV6-1, with 7 bases matching TRBD1. The V segment lost 9 bases and the J segment 8 bases; nucleotides outside the gene matches: 12. The CDR3 runs to 14 residues. CDR1 is MNHNS and CDR2 is SASEGT in the germline V gene. The CDR3 reads CASARGGTDEKLFF. For the CDR3, the DNA is TGTGCCAGTGCCAGAGGCGGGACAGACGAAAAACTGTTTTTT.

The genes are TRBV3-1 and TRBJ2-3; TRBD1 is a possible D gene (5 bases). V was trimmed by 4 bases and J by 5 bases, leaving 10 bases between them. Germline V CDR1 and CDR2: LGHDT, YNNKEL (reference sequence). The CDR3 consists of 13 residues. The CDR3 DNA sequence: TGTGCCAGCAGCCGAACCAGGGAAGATACGCAGTATTTT. Residues: CASSRTREDTQYF.

This clonotype was counted only a few times. The genes are TRBV5-6 and TRBJ2-3, with D perhaps TRBD2 (5 bases). Trimming cost V 1 base and J 2 bases, with 11 bases left between them. Germline V lookup: CDR1 SGHDT, CDR2 YYEEEE. The CDR3 is 15 amino acids. CDR3 DNA: TGTGCCAGCAGCTTGCCGGGAATCTCCACAGATACGCAGTATTTT. This gives the protein CASSLPGISTDTQYF.

This clonotype has just a few counts. The chain combines TRBV5-4 with TRBJ2-7, with 7 bases matching TRBD1. This CDR3 contains 14 residues. V gave up 5 bases and J gave up 3 bases; unmatched junction bases: 8. Germline lookup yields CDR1 SGHNT and CDR2 YYREEE (reference sequence). CDR3: CASRKTGQLYEQYF. CDR3 DNA sequence: TGTGCCAGCAGAAAAACGGGACAGCTCTACGAGCAGTACTTC.

The chain combines TRBV18 with TRBJ1-4, with D unresolved. Germline values: CDR1 KGHSH, CDR2 LQKENI. V was shortened by 3 bases and J by 10 bases, with 18 bases between the two germline ends. The CDR3 has 15 amino acids. CDR3 amino acids: CASSPFTDDQGKLFF. As DNA, the CDR3 is TGTGCCAGCTCACCCTTCACGGACGACCAAGGAAAACTGTTTTTT.

This clonotype was observed a handful of times. The chain carries TRBV10-3 and TRBJ2-1; D remains unclear. CDR1 ENHRY and CDR2 SYGVKD come from the germline V gene. The CDR3 is 14 residues long. The V gene lost 0 bases and the J gene lost 10 bases, with 13 bases spanning the gap. The CDR3 region has the DNA TGTGCCATCAGTGAGTCGGGCACCTTCGGGGAGCAGTTCTTC. Translating gives CAISESGTFGEQFF.

This clonotype showed up many times. This sequence joins TRBV2 and TRBJ2-1; 9 bases align to TRBD2. V shed 7 bases and J 6 bases; nucleotides not matched to a gene: 10. CDR3 length: 15 amino acids. Germline CDR1 and CDR2: SNHLY and FYNNEI. The CDR3 sequence is CASTDGRGGPNEQFF. Written as DNA, the CDR3 is TGTGCCAGCACAGATGGGCGGGGGGGCCCCAATGAGCAGTTCTTC.

The J gene is TRBJ1-1, the V gene TRBV20-1, with a tentative D call TRBD1 (5 bases). Germline CDR1 is DFQATT and CDR2 is SNEGSKA (reference sequence). Trimming cost V 5 bases and J 1 base, with 17 bases left between them. The length of the CDR3 is 15 residues. CDR3 bases: TGCAGTGCTCCAAAAGCCGGGACGGCGAACACTGAAGCTTTCTTT. It codes for CSAPKAGTANTEAFF.

This clonotype has only a few counts. The CDR3: CASTAPGTEAFF. Here the CDR3 DNA reads TGTGCCAGCACCGCCCCAGGCACTGAAGCTTTCTTT. J is TRBJ1-1 and V is TRBV7-9; D remains unclear. Germline CDR1 SEHNR, CDR2 FQNEAQ (reference sequence). CDR3 size: 12 residues. Trimming stripped 7 bases from V and 4 bases from J, with 10 bases between.

The V and J genes are TRBV20-1 and TRBJ1-3; D perhaps matches TRBD1 (5 bases). V dropped 7 bases and J dropped 1 base, with 8 bases sitting between them. The CDR3 totals 12 residues. Germline lookup yields CDR1 DFQATT and CDR2 SNEGSKA (reference sequence). This CDR3 reads CSVGVSGNTIYF. The CDR3 DNA reads as TGCAGTGTGGGGGTATCTGGAAACACCATATATTTT.

This chain joins TRBV18 and TRBJ1-1, with D uncertain. The germline V gene encodes CDR1 KGHSH and CDR2 LQKENI. The CDR3 totals 13 residues. V shed 7 bases and J shed 3 bases, with 12 bases lying between them. The CDR3 here is CASCSGIDTEAFF. The CDR3 bases are TGTGCCAGCTGTTCCGGTATAGACACTGAAGCTTTCTTT.

The chain combines TRBV5-1 with TRBJ1-2, with 7 bases aligning to TRBD1. Germline values: CDR1 SGHRS, CDR2 YFSETQ. There are 15 residues in the CDR3. J lost 8 bases, V lost 0 bases, and 10 bases had no gene match. The CDR3 region has the DNA TGCGCCAGCAGCTTGGGTCAGGGGGACGCCCAGGGCTACACCTTC. Protein sequence: CASSLGQGDAQGYTF.

This clonotype was seen at least ten times. CDR3 region: CASSPRTGETQYF. In DNA, the CDR3 is TGTGCCAGTAGCCCGAGGACAGGGGAGACCCAGTACTTC. The rearrangement uses TRBV19 and TRBJ2-5, with 8 bases matching TRBD1. This CDR3 has 13 amino acids. Germline CDR1 reads LNHDA; CDR2 reads SQIVND (reference sequence). The junction had 5 bases not matched to a gene; V was cut back by 6 bases and J by 5 bases.

This clonotype was observed a handful of times. This sequence joins TRBV2 and TRBJ2-5, with a weak D call TRBD1 (6 bases). V lost 4 bases, J lost 2 bases, and 14 bases lay in between. The CDR3 spans 15 residues. Per germline, CDR1 SNHLY and CDR2 FYNNEI. The CDR3 spells CASSGIQGTQETQYF. CDR3 DNA sequence: TGTGCCAGCAGTGGTATCCAGGGGACACAAGAGACCCAGTACTTC. Drawing the rest from reference TRBV2 and TRBJ2-5, the complete variable domain is EPEVTQTPSHQVTQMGQEVILRCVPISNHLYFYWYRQILGQKVEFLVSFYNNEISEKSEIFDDQFSVERPDGSNFTLKIRSTKLEDSAMYFCASSGIQGTQETQYFGPGTRLLVL.

CDR3 coding DNA: TGCAGCGTACTTAGTGAAAAACTGTTTTTT. This sequence encodes CSVLSEKLFF. The gene calls are TRBV29-1 and TRBJ1-4; D call uncertain. CDR3 size: 10 residues. The ends were cut back, 6 bases at V and 7 bases at J, with 6 bases in the middle. CDR1 and CDR2 (germline): SQVTM, ANQGSEA. Supplemented by reference TRBV29-1 and TRBJ1-4, the full variable domain reads SAVISQKPSRDICQRGTSLTIQCQVDSQVTMMFWYRQQPGQSLTLIATANQGSEATYESGFVIDKFPISRPNLTFSTLTVSNMSPEDSSIYLCSVLSEKLFFGSGTQLSVL.

This clonotype was detected many times. The chain employs TRBV7-8 and TRBJ1-4; tentatively, D is TRBD1 (5 bases). CDR1 and CDR2 (germline): SGHVS, FQNEAQ. The CDR3 is 14 amino acids. The ends were cut back, 6 bases at V and 5 bases at J, with 13 bases in the middle. CDR3 protein: CASRPGLMNEKLFF. The DNA for the CDR3 is TGTGCCAGCAGGCCGGGACTGATGAATGAAAAACTGTTTTTT.

The J gene is TRBJ1-5, the V gene TRBV18, with 7 positions matching TRBD1. This CDR3 is 17 amino acids long. The germline V gene encodes CDR1 KGHSH and CDR2 LQKENI. Trimming took 1 base from V and 3 from J; bases not matched to a gene: 9. The CDR3 nucleotides read TGTGCCAGCTCACCACAGGGGGTTGGACAGGTCAATCAGCCCCAGCATTTT. It is translated as CASSPQGVGQVNQPQHF.

The V gene is TRBV12-3 or TRBV12-4, the J gene TRBJ2-2; D is ambiguous. The V gene lost 7 bases and the J gene lost 3 bases, with 18 bases spanning the gap. The CDR3 sequence is 16 residues long. The CDR3 sequence: CASTRGQGEDTGELFF. The CDR3 nucleotides read TGTGCCAGCACCCGTGGCCAAGGAGAGGACACCGGGGAGCTGTTTTTT.

The genes are TRBV7-2 and TRBJ1-5; 7 positions match TRBD1. Unmatched junction bases numbered 8, after V lost 3 bases and J lost 6 bases. Germline-derived CDR1 and CDR2 are SGHTA and FQGNSA. The CDR3 length is 15 residues. The CDR3 loop is CASSFSAGGVQPQHF. The CDR3 DNA reads as TGTGCCAGCAGCTTTTCTGCAGGGGGTGTTCAGCCCCAGCATTTT.

This clonotype was seen more than once but under ten times. The rearrangement joins TRBV20-1 to TRBJ1-1; D gene ambiguous. Germline values: CDR1 DFQATT, CDR2 SNEGSKA (reference sequence). This CDR3 region has 15 residues. V lost 6 bases to trimming and J lost 0 bases, with 17 bases between them. In nucleotides, the CDR3 is TGCAGTGCGCCGGGGTTGGGCAGACTGAACACTGAAGCTTTCTTT. Its translation is CSAPGLGRLNTEAFF.